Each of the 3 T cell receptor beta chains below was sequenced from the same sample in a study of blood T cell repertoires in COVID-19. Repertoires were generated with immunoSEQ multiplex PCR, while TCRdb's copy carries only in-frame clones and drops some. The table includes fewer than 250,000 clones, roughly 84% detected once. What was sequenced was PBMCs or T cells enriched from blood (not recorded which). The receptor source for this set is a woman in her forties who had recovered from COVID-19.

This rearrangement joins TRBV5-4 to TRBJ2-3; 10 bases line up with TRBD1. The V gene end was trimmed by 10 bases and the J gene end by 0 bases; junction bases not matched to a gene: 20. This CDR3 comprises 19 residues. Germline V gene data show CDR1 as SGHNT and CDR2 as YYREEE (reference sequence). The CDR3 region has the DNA TGTGCCTACTCGGGACAGGGGTCCTCTTATTACACTAGCACAGATACGCAGTATTTT. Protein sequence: CAYSGQGSSYYTSTDTQYF.

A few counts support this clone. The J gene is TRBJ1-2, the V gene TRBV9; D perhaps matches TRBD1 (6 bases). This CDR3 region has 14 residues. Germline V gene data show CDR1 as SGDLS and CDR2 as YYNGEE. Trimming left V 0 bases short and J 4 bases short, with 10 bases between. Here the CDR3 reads CASSVVPGAYGYTF. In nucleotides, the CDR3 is TGTGCCAGCAGCGTAGTACCAGGGGCCTATGGCTACACCTTC.

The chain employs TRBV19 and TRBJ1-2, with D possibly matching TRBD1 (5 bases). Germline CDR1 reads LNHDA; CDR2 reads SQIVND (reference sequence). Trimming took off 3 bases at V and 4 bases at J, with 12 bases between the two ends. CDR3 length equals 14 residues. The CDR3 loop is CASSMSGSLYGYTF. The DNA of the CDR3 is TGTGCCAGTAGTATGTCAGGGTCACTCTATGGCTACACCTTC. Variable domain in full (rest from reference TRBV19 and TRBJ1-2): DGGITQSPKYLFRKEGQNVTLSCEQNLNHDAMYWYRQDPGQGLRLIYYSQIVNDFQKGDIAEGYSVSREKKESFPLTVTSAQKNPTAFYLCASSMSGSLYGYTFGSGTRLTVV.